The 25 T cell receptor beta chains given below trace back to one sample, sequenced in a study of identical twins. Via MiXCR, TCRdb re-called the 5' RACE reads, giving one row per CDR3 protein. This table holds 640,000 or so distinct CDR3 sequences, 5.5% to 6.5% found once. Sequencing was done on a sample of naive T cells sorted from blood. These receptors came from a man aged 18 to 29 in good health.

This clonotype showed up many times. The chain carries TRBV5-1 and TRBJ2-2, with a tentative D call TRBD1 (6 bases). V shed 2 bases and J shed 5 bases, with 13 bases lying between them. The germline V gene has CDR1 SGHRS and CDR2 YFSETQ. The CDR3 contains 15 residues. The CDR3 sequence: CASSFPQGRTGELFF. Written as DNA, the CDR3 is TGCGCCAGCAGCTTCCCACAGGGAAGGACCGGGGAGCTGTTTTTT.

This clonotype was seen many times. The genes are TRBV5-1 and TRBJ1-1, with D possibly matching TRBD1 (6 bases). V lost 4 bases, J lost 0 bases, and 16 bases lay in between. The germline V gene has CDR1 SGHRS and CDR2 YFSETQ. This CDR3 has 16 amino acids. CDR3 amino acids: CASSAVQGWVNTEAFF. CDR3 nucleotide sequence: TGCGCCAGCAGCGCGGTACAGGGATGGGTGAACACTGAAGCTTTCTTT.

This clonotype has at least ten counts. The J gene is TRBJ2-1, the V gene TRBV12-5, with 14 nucleotides matching TRBD2. V gave up 5 bases and J gave up 12 bases; unmatched junction bases: 6. This CDR3 spans 14 amino acids. Germline assignment: CDR1 LGHNT and CDR2 FRNRAP. The CDR3 region has the DNA TGTGCTAGTGGTCTGGGGACTAGCGGGGGTGTGCAGTTCTTC. Its protein is CASGLGTSGGVQFF.

This clonotype was counted many times. J is TRBJ2-1 and V is TRBV9; 13 nucleotides agree with TRBD2. This CDR3 contains 17 residues. CDR1 and CDR2 from the germline V gene are SGDLS and YYNGEE. J gave up 7 bases and V 0 bases, and 7 bases lay outside the gene matches. In DNA, the CDR3 is TGTGCCAGCAGCGTAGACACTAGCGGGGGGGTGAGGAATGAGCAGTTCTTC. Residues: CASSVDTSGGVRNEQFF.

This clonotype was recorded a few times. CDR3 DNA sequence: TGTGCCAGCAGCCCTGACAGGGCATCCACCATATATTTT. The encoded protein is CASSPDRASTIYF. The chain carries TRBV7-9 and TRBJ1-3, with 7 bases aligning to TRBD1. CDR3 length: 13 amino acids. After removal of 5 bases from V and 9 bases from J, the junction contained 7 bases not matched to a gene. The germline CDR1 and CDR2 sequences are SEHNR and FQNEAQ (reference sequence).

This clonotype turned up a few times. CDR3 DNA: TGTGCCAGCAGTTTCCCCGGGAGCCTTAACTACGAGCAGTACTTC. The encoded protein is CASSFPGSLNYEQYF. The rearrangement uses TRBV12-3 or TRBV12-4 and TRBJ2-7; a weak D match, TRBD2 (6 bases). Trimming shortened V by 3 bases and J by 3 bases, and 15 bases separated the two germline ends. This CDR3 is built from 15 residues.

This clonotype came up many times. The rearrangement joins TRBV6-5 to TRBJ2-1; 7 bases line up with TRBD2. CDR1 is MNHEY, CDR2 SVGAGI, per germline. V was clipped by 4 bases and J by 10 bases; unmatched bases: 4. This CDR3 is built from 12 residues. CDR3 protein: CASSSWGGEQFF. CDR3 in DNA: TGTGCCAGCAGTTCCTGGGGAGGGGAGCAGTTCTTC.

The chain uses TRBV18 and TRBJ2-5, with D unclear. CDR1 KGHSH and CDR2 LQKENI come from the germline V gene. The CDR3 has 13 residues. Trimming shortened V by 4 bases and J by 5 bases, and 11 bases separated the two germline ends. The CDR3 bases are TGTGCCAGCTCACGAATAGAGGCTGAGACCCAGTACTTC. Encoded protein: CASSRIEAETQYF.

Only a few counts were recorded for this clonotype. The chain combines TRBV4-3 with TRBJ1-4, with D possibly matching TRBD1 (6 bases). The V end lost 4 bases, the J end lost 4 bases, and 16 bases lay between the germline ends. The germline V gene has CDR1 LGHNA and CDR2 YSLEER. The CDR3 covers 16 residues. In DNA, the CDR3 is TGCGCCAGCAGCCGGAACATGGGGGCCCTTAATGAAAAACTGTTTTTT. This sequence encodes CASSRNMGALNEKLFF.

This clonotype has at least ten counts. CDR3: CSARDRLALAGQNEQFF. The CDR3 region has the DNA TGCAGTGCTAGAGATCGCCTGGCGCTAGCGGGGCAAAATGAGCAGTTCTTC. This chain uses TRBV20-1 with TRBJ2-1, with 9 bases matching TRBD2. V trimming: 0 bases; J trimming: 7 bases; junction bases outside the gene matches: 13. The CDR3 runs 17 residues. Germline V gene data show CDR1 as DFQATT and CDR2 as SNEGSKA (reference sequence).

This rearrangement joins TRBV9 to TRBJ2-5; 7 bases map to TRBD2. Germline CDR1 and CDR2: SGDLS and YYNGEE. With V trimmed by 0 bases and J by 0 bases, 8 bases remained unmatched. This CDR3 has 17 residues. The CDR3 DNA sequence: TGTGCCAGCAGCGTAGACCCCCTGGGGGGGAACCAAGAGACCCAGTACTTC. It codes for CASSVDPLGGNQETQYF. Variable domain in full (rest from reference TRBV9 and TRBJ2-5): DSGVTQTPKHLITATGQRVTLRCSPRSGDLSVYWYQQSLDQGLQFLIQYYNGEERAKGNILERFSAQQFPDLHSELNLSSLELGDSALYFCASSVDPLGGNQETQYFGPGTRLLVL.

A few counts support this clonotype. The chain uses TRBV10-3 and TRBJ1-2, with D uncertain. Trimming pared 7 bases from V and 4 bases from J, leaving 10 bases between. This CDR3 region has 12 residues. Looked up from germline, CDR1 is ENHRY and CDR2 is SYGVKD. The CDR3 loop is CAITSDLYGYTF. The CDR3 DNA reads TGTGCCATCACCTCGGACCTCTATGGCTACACCTTC.

This clonotype was counted only a few times. This chain joins TRBV27 and TRBJ1-4, with no clear D. Trimming removed 8 bases at V and 0 bases at J, with 19 bases between. This CDR3 contains 17 residues. Per germline, CDR1 MNHEY and CDR2 SMNVEV (reference sequence). CDR3 DNA: TGTGCCAGCTCTTCGCAGATCCCCATCGCAACTAATGAAAAACTGTTTTTT. It translates to CASSSQIPIATNEKLFF.

This clonotype came up many times. The genes are TRBV20-1 and TRBJ2-5; D gene uncertain. The V end was cut by 3 bases, the J end by 6 bases, with 8 bases between. Germline CDR1 reads DFQATT; CDR2 reads SNEGSKA (reference sequence). The CDR3 is 11 residues long. The CDR3 here is CSASNGKTQYF. The CDR3 coding sequence is TGCAGTGCTAGCAACGGCAAGACCCAGTACTTC.

This clonotype was observed a handful of times. V usage is TRBV24-1 and J usage is TRBJ2-5; 16 bases align to TRBD2. The CDR3 consists of 18 residues. Trimming took 4 bases from V and 5 from J; bases not matched to a gene: 9. The V gene's germline CDR1 is KGHDR and CDR2 SFDVKD. CDR3 region: CATSDPGTSGRASETQYF. CDR3 sequence (DNA): TGTGCCACCAGTGACCCCGGGACTAGCGGGAGGGCCTCGGAGACCCAGTACTTC.

The chain uses TRBV28 and TRBJ2-5; D gene uncertain. Between the trimmed V and J ends, which lost 3 bases and 5 bases, there was a span of 16 bases. The CDR3 runs to 15 residues. Germline V gives CDR1 MDHEN, CDR2 SYDVKM. CDR3 in amino acids: CASSFRVTGSETQYF. CDR3 DNA: TGTGCCAGCAGTTTCCGGGTCACCGGGTCGGAGACCCAGTACTTC.

This clonotype was seen at least ten times. The rearrangement uses TRBV10-3 and TRBJ2-3; 7 bases map to TRBD1. CDR3 length: 15 amino acids. Germline V gene data show CDR1 as ENHRY and CDR2 as SYGVKD. J lost 3 bases, V lost 4 bases, and 7 bases had no gene match. CDR3 protein: CAISVSTGWTDTQYF. DNA for the CDR3: TGTGCCATCAGTGTCTCGACAGGGTGGACAGATACGCAGTATTTT.

This clonotype showed up just a few times. The gene calls are TRBV12-3 or TRBV12-4 and TRBJ2-1, with 8 bases lining up with TRBD2. The CDR3 covers 13 residues. J was trimmed by 9 bases and V by 3 bases; bases with no gene match: 4. In DNA form, the CDR3 reads TGTGCCAGCAGTTTTGCGGGAGGCAGTGAGCAGTTCTTC. It translates to CASSFAGGSEQFF.

The table lists this clonotype with a few counts. The rearrangement joins TRBV6-1 to TRBJ1-2, with TRBD1 matching over 7 bases. There are 13 residues in the CDR3. J was trimmed by 6 bases and V by 6 bases; bases with no gene match: 7. The germline gives CDR1 MNHNS, CDR2 SASEGT. The DNA of the CDR3 is TGTGCCAGCAGCCCCGGGACAGCCAATGGCTACACCTTC. It is translated as CASSPGTANGYTF.

This clonotype has just a few counts. The genes are TRBV10-3 and TRBJ2-7; D perhaps matches TRBD2 (6 bases). Germline V lookup: CDR1 ENHRY, CDR2 SYGVKD. V lost 0 bases, J lost 7 bases, and 13 bases lay in between. CDR3 length: 14 amino acids. CDR3 residues: CAISESGRDFEQYF. CDR3 DNA: TGTGCCATCAGTGAGTCGGGACGGGACTTTGAGCAGTACTTC.

This clonotype was recorded a few times. The chain links TRBV20-1 to TRBJ2-1; D is undetermined. V was cut by 0 bases and J by 0 bases, with 12 bases left in between. The CDR3 is 16 amino acids. Germline V gene sequence: CDR1 DFQATT, CDR2 SNEGSKA (reference sequence). CDR3 sequence (DNA): TGCAGTGCTAGAGACCCACTTTGGAGCTCCTACAATGAGCAGTTCTTC. Amino acids: CSARDPLWSSYNEQFF.

In this sample, this clonotype turned up many times. The chain recombines TRBV27 with TRBJ1-1; D is perhaps TRBD1 (5 bases). Germline assignment: CDR1 MNHEY and CDR2 SMNVEV (reference sequence). V lost 1 base, J lost 4 bases, and 13 bases lay in between. This CDR3 is 15 amino acids long. CDR3 sequence: CASSLWGEGLTEAFF. The CDR3 DNA sequence: TGTGCCAGCAGTTTATGGGGCGAGGGGCTCACTGAAGCTTTCTTT.

This clonotype was recorded at least ten times. V usage is TRBV27 and J usage is TRBJ1-6, with 9 nucleotides matching TRBD1. This CDR3 is 15 amino acids long. V trimming: 5 bases; J trimming: 9 bases; junction bases outside the gene matches: 8. Per the germline V gene, CDR1 is MNHEY and CDR2 is SMNVEV (reference sequence). This CDR3 reads CASSLGTGWGSPLHF. The CDR3 DNA reads TGTGCCAGCAGTCTTGGGACAGGGTGGGGTTCACCCCTCCACTTT.

This clonotype came up a few times. The rearrangement links TRBV15 to TRBJ2-7; 9 bases are a match to TRBD1. After removal of 3 bases from V and 1 base from J, the junction contained 4 bases not matched to a gene. The CDR3 extends over 15 amino acids. CDR1 LNHNV and CDR2 YYDKDF come from the germline V gene (reference sequence). The CDR3 sequence: CATSRGQGPSYEQYF. The CDR3 bases are TGTGCCACCAGCAGGGGACAGGGCCCTTCCTACGAGCAGTACTTC.

The J gene is TRBJ2-7, the V gene TRBV6-6; no clear D. The V end was cut by 2 bases, the J end by 2 bases, with 4 bases between. Per the germline V gene, CDR1 is MNHNY and CDR2 is SVGAGI (reference sequence). The CDR3 runs 12 residues. The CDR3 is CASSYLPYEQYF. For the CDR3, the DNA is TGTGCCAGCAGTTACCTCCCCTACGAGCAGTACTTC.